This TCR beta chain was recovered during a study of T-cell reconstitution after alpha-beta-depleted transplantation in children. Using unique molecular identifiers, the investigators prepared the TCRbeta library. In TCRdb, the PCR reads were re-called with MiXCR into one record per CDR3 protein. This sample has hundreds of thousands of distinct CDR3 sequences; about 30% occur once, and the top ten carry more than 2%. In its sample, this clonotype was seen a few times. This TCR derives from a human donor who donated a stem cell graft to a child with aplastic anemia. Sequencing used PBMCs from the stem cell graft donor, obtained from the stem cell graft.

CDR3 bases: TGCAGGGCCTGGGCAGGTCGAGAGACCCAGTACTTC. Encoded protein: CRAWAGRETQYF. The chain links TRBV20-1 to TRBJ2-5, with unresolved D. Germline-derived CDR1 and CDR2 are DFQATT and SNEGSKA (reference sequence). CDR3 length: 12 residues.